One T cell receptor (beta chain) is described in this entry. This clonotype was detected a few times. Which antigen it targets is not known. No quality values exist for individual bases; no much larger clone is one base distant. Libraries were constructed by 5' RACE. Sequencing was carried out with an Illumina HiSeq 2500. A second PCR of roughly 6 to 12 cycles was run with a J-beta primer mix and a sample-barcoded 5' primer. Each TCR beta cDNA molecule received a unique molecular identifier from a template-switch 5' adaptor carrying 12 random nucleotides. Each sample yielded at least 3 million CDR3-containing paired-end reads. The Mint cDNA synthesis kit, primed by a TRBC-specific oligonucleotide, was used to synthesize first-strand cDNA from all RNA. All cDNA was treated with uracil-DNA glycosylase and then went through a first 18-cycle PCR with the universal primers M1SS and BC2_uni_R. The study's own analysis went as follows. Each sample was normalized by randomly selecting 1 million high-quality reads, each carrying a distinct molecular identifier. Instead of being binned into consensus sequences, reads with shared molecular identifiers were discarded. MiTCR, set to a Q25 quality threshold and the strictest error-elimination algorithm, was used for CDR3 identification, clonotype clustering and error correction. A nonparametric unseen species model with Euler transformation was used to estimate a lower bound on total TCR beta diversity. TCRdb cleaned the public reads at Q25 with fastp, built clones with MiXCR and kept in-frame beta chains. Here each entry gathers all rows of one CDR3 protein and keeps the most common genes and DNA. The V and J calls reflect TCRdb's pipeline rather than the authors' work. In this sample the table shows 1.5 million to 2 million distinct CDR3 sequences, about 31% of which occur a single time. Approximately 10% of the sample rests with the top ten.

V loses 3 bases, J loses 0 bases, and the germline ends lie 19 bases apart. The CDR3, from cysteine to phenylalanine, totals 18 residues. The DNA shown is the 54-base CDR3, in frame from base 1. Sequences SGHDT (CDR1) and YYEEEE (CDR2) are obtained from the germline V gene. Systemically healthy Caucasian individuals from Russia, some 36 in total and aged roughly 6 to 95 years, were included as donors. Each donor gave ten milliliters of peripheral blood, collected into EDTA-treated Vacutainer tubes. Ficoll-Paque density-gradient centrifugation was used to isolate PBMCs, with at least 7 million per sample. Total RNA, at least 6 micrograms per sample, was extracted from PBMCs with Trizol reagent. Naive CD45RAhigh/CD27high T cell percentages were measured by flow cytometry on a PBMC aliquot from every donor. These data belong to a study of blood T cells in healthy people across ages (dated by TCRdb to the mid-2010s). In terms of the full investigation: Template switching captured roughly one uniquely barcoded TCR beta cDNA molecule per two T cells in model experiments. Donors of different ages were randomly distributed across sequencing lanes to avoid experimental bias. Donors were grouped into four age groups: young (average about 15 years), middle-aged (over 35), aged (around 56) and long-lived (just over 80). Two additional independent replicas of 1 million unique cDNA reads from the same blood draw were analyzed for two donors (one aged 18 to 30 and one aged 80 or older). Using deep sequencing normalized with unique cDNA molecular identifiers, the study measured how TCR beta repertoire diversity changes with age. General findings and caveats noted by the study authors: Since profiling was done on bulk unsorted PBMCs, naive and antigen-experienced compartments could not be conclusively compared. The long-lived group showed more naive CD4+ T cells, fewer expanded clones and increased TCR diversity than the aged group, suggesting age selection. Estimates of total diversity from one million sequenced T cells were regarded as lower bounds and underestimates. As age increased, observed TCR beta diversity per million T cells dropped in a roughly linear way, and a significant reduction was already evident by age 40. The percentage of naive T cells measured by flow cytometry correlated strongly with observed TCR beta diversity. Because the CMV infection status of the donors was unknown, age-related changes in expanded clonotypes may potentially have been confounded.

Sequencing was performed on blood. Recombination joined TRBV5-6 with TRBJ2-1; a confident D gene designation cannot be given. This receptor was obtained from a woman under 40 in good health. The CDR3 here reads CASSSDGPRSLSYNEQFF. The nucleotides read TGTGCCAGCAGCTCGGATGGACCGAGAAGCCTCTCCTACAATGAGCAGTTCTTC.